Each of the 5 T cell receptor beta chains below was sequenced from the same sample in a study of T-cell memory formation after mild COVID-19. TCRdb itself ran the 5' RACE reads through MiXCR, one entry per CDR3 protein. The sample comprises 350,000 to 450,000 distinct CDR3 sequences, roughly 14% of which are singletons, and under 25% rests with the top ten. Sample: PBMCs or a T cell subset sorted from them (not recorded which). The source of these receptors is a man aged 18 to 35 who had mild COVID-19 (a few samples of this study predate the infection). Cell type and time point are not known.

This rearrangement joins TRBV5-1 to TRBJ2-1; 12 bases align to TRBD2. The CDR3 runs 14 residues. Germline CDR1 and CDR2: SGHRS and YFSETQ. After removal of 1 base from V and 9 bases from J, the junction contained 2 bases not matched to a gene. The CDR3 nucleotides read TGCGCCAGCAGCTTGACTAGCGGGGGGACTGAGCAGTTCTTC. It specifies CASSLTSGGTEQFF.

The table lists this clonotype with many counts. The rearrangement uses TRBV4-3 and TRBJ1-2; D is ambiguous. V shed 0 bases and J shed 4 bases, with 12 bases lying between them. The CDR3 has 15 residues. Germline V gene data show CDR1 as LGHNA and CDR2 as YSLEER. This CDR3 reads CASSQDGRASYGYTF. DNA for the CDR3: TGCGCCAGCAGCCAAGATGGAAGAGCCAGCTATGGCTACACCTTC.

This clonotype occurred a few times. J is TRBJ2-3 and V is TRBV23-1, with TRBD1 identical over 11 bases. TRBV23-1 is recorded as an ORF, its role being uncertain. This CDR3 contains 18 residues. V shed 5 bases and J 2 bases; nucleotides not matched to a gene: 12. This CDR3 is CASSSGTGGDPYTDTQYF. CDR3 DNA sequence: TGCGCCAGCAGTTCCGGGACAGGGGGGGATCCATACACAGATACGCAGTATTTT.

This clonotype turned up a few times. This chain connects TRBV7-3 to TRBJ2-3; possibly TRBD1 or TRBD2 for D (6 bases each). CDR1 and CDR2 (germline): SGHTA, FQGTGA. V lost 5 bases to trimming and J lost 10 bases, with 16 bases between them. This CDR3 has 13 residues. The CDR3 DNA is TGTGCCAGCAGCCAACAGGACCGGGGGCCGCAGTATTTT. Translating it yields CASSQQDRGPQYF.

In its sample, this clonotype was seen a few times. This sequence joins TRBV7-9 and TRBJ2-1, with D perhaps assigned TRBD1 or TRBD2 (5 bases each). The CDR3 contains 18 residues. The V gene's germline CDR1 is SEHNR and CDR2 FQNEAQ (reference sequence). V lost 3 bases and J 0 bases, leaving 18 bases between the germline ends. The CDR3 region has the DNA TGTGCCAGCAGCTTTATCCCTCCGGGGCAAAGCTCCTACAATGAGCAGTTCTTC. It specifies CASSFIPPGQSSYNEQFF.